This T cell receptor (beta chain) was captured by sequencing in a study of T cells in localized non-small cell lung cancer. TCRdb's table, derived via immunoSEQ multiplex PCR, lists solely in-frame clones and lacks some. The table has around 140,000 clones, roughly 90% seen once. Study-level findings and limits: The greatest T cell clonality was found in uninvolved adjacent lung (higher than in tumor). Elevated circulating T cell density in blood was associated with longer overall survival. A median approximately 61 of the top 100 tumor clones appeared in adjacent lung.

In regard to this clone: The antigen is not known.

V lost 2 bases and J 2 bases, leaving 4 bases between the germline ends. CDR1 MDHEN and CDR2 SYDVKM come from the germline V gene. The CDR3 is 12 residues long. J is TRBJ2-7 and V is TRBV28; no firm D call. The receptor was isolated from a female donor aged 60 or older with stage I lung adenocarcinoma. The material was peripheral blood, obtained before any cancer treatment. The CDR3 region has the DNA TGTGCCAGCAGTTTAACCCCCTACGAGCAGTACTTC. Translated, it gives CASSLTPYEQYF.